This T cell receptor (beta chain) was recovered during a study of high-grade serous ovarian cancer treatment subgroups. Study-level background: On average, roughly 15,000 reads and 7,000 to 8,500 unique TCR beta rearrangements were obtained per sample.

There are a few counts of this clone. The antigen is unknown. The table came from immunoSEQ multiplex PCR; TCRdb's copy has only in-frame clones and leaves some out. The data show about 8,000 clones, 50% to 75% seen once. Findings of the study overall: Higher neoantigen levels went with greater TCR clonal relatedness.

Tumor samples were taken before definitive surgery or chemotherapy. The V end was cut by 0 bases, the J end by 0 bases, with 6 bases between. Germline V gene sequence: CDR1 MNHEY, CDR2 SVGAGI. The CDR3 runs to 15 residues. The clonotype comes from a human donor with high-grade serous ovarian cancer. The V and J genes are TRBV6-5 and TRBJ1-5; D might be TRBD1 (5 bases). Sequencing was performed on tumor tissue. The CDR3 sequence: CASSYSGDSNQPQHF. Written as DNA, the CDR3 is TGTGCCAGCAGTTACTCAGGGGATAGCAATCAGCCCCAGCATTTT.